This is a list of T cell receptor beta chains from one sample in a study of monozygotic twins with inflammatory bowel disease. With the 5' RACE reads reprocessed, TCRdb shows one record per CDR3 protein and no DNA. The repertoire shows about 300,000 distinct CDR3 sequences; the top ten hold roughly 5.3%. The material sequenced was blood. The origin of the receptors is a human donor with ulcerative colitis or Crohn's disease, or a healthy co-twin of an affected twin (not recorded which). The CDR3 runs from the conserved cysteine through the conserved F or W.

>TRBV19|TRBJ1-3
CATGTGGADTIYF
>TRBV6-2/TRBV6-3|TRBJ1-5
CASRGRTQAGQPQHF
>TRBV5-1|TRBJ2-3
CASSTGLAERRDTQYF
>TRBV27|TRBJ2-2
CASSSGTGVFAGELFF
>TRBV5-1|TRBJ2-7
CASSLDRGTYEQYF
>TRBV6-1|TRBJ2-7
CASSQLGGGHEQYF
>TRBV6-2/TRBV6-3|TRBJ2-5
CASSYASRQETQYF
>TRBV29-1|TRBJ2-7
CSAQRQGGSYEQYF
>TRBV10-3|TRBJ2-1
CAIGSGSNNEQFF
>TRBV27|TRBJ2-7
CASSSRTATEQYF
>TRBV5-1|TRBJ2-2
CASSLGQGMAGELFF
>TRBV28|TRBJ1-6
CASSLLQGWDSPLHF
>TRBV5-5|TRBJ2-2
CASRERGGGGELFF
>TRBV7-2|TRBJ2-7
CASREPGQSYEQYF
>TRBV2|TRBJ2-1
CASTPLRTSGRQFF